This T cell receptor (beta chain) was profiled in a study of blood T cell repertoires in COVID-19. The table came from immunoSEQ multiplex PCR; TCRdb's copy has only in-frame clones and leaves some out. The repertoire consists of roughly 160,000 clones, with around four fifths occurring once and the leading ten covering approximately 12%. CDR3 length equals 17 residues. V gave up 2 bases and J gave up 4 bases; unmatched junction bases: 11. The V gene's germline CDR1 is SGHRS and CDR2 YFSETQ. Participant-given clinical history determined each cohort assignment. This receptor was obtained from a woman aged 55-69 years who had recovered from COVID-19. The chain links TRBV5-1 to TRBJ1-4; 7 positions agree with TRBD1. The sequenced sample was PBMCs or T cells enriched from blood (not recorded which). This chain's CDR3 is CASSFGDSFRGNEKLFF. The CDR3 region has the DNA TGCGCCAGCAGCTTCGGGGACAGTTTTCGGGGTAATGAAAAACTGTTTTTT.